This record looks at one T cell receptor beta chain sequence and its context. The participants were between about 18 and 90 years old and came from roughly 24 US areas. Cohort allocation depended upon clinical history that participants reported. The data were obtained in a study of blood T cell repertoires in COVID-19. Study overall: Each recovered donor of Cohort 3 presented with two negative PCRs, clearance, or symptom resolution.

This CDR3 has 13 residues. Germline V CDR1 and CDR2: SEHNR, FQNEAQ (reference sequence). V shed 5 bases and J 9 bases; nucleotides not matched to a gene: 6. Original methodology: Using reference gene primer amplification, nucleated cell counts were estimated. This table comes from immunoSEQ multiplex PCR, and its TCRdb copy is limited to in-frame clones, with some not included. Clone size and the V and J calls come from that table; the DNA yielded D and trimming. The data show approximately 170,000 clones, with roughly 85% seen just once and under 20% held by the top ten. Sequenced: PBMCs or T cells enriched from blood (not recorded which). The sequence derives from a woman aged 70-85 years in a cohort exposed to, infected with or recovered from COVID-19 (not recorded which). The chain combines TRBV7-9 with TRBJ1-5; 8 bases agree with TRBD1. CDR3 residues: CASSPGQDRPQHF. The CDR3 DNA follows: TGTGCCAGCAGCCCGGGACAGGACCGGCCCCAGCATTTT.